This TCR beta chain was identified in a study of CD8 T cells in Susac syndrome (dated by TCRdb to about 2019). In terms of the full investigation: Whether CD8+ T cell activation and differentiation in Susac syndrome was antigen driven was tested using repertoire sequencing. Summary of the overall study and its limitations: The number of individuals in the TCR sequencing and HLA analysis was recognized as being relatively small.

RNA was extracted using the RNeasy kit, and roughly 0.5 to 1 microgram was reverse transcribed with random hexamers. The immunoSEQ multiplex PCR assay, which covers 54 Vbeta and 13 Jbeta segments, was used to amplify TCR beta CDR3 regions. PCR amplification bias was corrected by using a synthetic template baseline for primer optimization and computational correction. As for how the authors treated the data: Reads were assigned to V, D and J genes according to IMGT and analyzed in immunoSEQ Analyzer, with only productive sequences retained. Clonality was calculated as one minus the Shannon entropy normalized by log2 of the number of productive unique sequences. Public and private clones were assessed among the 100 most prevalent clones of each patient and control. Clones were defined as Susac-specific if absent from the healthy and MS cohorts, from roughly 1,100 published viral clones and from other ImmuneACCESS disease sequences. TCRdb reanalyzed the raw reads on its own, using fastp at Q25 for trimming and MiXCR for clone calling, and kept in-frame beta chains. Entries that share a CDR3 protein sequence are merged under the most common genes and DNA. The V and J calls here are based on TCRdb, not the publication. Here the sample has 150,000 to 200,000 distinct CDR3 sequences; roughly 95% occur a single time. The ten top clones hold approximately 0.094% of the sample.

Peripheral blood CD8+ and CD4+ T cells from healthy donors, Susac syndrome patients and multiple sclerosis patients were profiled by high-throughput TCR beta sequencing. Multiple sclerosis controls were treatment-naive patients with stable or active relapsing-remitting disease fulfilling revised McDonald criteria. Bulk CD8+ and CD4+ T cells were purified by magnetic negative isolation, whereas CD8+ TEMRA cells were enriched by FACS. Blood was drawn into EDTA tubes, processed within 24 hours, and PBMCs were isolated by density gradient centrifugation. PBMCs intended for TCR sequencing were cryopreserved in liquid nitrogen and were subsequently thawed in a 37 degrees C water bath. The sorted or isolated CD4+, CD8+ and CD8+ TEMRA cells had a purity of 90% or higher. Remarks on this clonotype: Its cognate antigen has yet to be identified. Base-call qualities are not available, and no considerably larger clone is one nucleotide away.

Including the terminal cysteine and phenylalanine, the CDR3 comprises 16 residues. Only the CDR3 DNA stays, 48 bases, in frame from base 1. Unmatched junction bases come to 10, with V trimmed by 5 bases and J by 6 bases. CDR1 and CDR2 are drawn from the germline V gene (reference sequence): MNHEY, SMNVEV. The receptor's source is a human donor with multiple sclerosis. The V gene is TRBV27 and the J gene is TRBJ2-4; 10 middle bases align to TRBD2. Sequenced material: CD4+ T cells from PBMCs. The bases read TGTGCCAGCAGTCGCCAGCGGGAGGGCTGGATAAACATTCAGTACTTC. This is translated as CASSRQREGWINIQYF.